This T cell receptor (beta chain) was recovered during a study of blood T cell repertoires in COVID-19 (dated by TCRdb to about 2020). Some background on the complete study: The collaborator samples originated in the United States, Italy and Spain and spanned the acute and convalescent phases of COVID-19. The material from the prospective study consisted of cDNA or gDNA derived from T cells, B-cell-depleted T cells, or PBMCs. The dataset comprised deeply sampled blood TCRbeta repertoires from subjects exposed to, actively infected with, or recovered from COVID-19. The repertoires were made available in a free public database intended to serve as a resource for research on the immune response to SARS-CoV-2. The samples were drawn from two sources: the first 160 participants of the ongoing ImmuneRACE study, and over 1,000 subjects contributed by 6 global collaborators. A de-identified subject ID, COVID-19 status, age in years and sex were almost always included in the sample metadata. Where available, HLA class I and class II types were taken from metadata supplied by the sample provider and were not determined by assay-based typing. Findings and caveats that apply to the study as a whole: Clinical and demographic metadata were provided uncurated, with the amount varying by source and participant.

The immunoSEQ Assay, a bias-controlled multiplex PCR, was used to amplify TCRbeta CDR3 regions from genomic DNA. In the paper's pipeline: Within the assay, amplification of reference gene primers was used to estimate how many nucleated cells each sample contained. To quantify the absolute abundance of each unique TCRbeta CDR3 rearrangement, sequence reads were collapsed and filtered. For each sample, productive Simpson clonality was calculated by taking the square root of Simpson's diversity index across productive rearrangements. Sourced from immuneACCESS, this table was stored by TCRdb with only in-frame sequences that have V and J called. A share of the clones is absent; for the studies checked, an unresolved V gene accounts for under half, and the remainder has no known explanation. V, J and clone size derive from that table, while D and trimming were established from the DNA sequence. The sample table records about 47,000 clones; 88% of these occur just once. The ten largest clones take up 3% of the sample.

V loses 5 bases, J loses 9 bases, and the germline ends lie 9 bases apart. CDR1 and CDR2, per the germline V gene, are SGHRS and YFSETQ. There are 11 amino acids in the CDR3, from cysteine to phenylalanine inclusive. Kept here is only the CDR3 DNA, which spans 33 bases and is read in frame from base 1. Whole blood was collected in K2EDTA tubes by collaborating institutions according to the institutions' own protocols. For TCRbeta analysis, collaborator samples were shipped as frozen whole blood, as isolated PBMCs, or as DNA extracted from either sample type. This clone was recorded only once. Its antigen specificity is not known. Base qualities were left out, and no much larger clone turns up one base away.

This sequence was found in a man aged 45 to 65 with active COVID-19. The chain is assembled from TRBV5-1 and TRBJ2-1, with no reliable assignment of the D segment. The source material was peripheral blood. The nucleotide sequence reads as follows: TGCGCCAGCAGACTCGGTCCTGAGCAGTTCTTC. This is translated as CASRLGPEQFF. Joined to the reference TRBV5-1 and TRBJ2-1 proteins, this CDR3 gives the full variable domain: KAGVTQTPRYLIKTRGQQVTLSCSPISGHRSVSWYQQTPGQGLQFLFEYFSETQRNKGNFPGRFSGRQFSNSRSEMNVSTLELGDSALYLCASRLGPEQFFGPGTRLTVL.